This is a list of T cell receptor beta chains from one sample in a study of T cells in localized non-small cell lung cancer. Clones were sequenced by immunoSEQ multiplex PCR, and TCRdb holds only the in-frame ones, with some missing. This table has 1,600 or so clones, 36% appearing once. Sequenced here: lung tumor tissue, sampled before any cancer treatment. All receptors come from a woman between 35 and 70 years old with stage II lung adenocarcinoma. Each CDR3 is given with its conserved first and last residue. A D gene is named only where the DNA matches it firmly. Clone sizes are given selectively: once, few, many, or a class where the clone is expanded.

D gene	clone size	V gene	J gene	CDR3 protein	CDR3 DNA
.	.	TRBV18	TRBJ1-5	CASSPQDGNNQPQHF	TGTGCCAGCTCACCACAAGACGGCAACAATCAGCCCCAGCATTTT
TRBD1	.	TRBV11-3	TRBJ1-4	CASSSSGTGEKLFF	TGTGCCAGCAGTTCCTCCGGGACAGGGGAAAAACTGTTTTTT
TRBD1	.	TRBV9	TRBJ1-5	CASRDRVPGQPQHF	TGTGCCAGCAGAGACAGGGTTCCTGGACAGCCCCAGCATTTT
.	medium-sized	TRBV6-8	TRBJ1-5	CASLPSVASNQPQHF	TGTGCCAGCCTCCCCTCGGTGGCGAGCAATCAGCCCCAGCATTTT
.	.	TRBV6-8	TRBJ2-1	CASLGTNNEQFF	TGTGCCAGCCTAGGAACAAACAATGAGCAGTTCTTC
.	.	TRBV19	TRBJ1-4	CASTPQRATNEKLFF	TGTGCCAGTACCCCGCAGCGTGCAACTAATGAAAAACTGTTTTTT
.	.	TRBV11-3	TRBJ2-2	CASSPPIGGWSTGELFF	TGTGCCAGCAGCCCCCCGATCGGAGGGTGGAGTACCGGGGAGCTGTTTTTT
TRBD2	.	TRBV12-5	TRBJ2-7	CASGKILTNEQYF	TGTGCCAGCGGGAAGATCCTTACGAACGAGCAGTACTTC
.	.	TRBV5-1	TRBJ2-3	CASSLGQGADTQYF	TGCGCCAGCAGCTTGGGCCAGGGAGCAGATACGCAGTATTTT
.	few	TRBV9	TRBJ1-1	CASSTVPNTEAFF	TGTGCCAGCAGTACCGTACCGAACACTGAAGCTTTCTTT
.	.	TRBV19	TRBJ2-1	CASSPDRSRYNEQFF	TGTGCCAGTAGCCCAGACAGGTCTCGCTACAATGAGCAGTTCTTC
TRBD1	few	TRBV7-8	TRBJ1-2	CASSLGPGGDGYTF	TGTGCCAGCAGCTTAGGTCCAGGGGGCGATGGCTACACCTTC
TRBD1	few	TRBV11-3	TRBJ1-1	CASSLDRQGKGAAFF	TGTGCCAGCAGCTTGGATCGGCAGGGCAAGGGGGCAGCTTTCTTT
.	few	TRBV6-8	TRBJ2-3	CASSPTALADTQYF	TGTGCCAGCAGTCCGACAGCATTGGCAGATACGCAGTATTTT
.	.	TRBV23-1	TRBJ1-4	CASSQDQNGNEKLFF	TGCGCCAGCAGCCAAGATCAGAATGGTAATGAAAAACTGTTTTTT
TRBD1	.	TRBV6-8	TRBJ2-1	CATFSGGRSYNEQFF	TGTGCCACCTTCTCAGGGGGCCGCTCCTACAATGAGCAGTTCTTC
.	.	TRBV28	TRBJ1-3	CASSYGQPNTIYF	TGTGCCAGCAGTTACGGACAGCCGAACACCATATATTTT
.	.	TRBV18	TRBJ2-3	CASSPRASTDTQYF	TGTGCCAGCTCACCTAGGGCTAGCACAGATACGCAGTATTTT
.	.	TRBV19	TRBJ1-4	CASSLRDGLTNEKLFF	TGTGCCAGTAGTCTGCGGGATGGCCTAACTAATGAAAAACTGTTTTTT
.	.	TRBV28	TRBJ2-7	CASSPTWTETYEQYF	TGTGCCAGCAGTCCTACTTGGACGGAGACCTACGAGCAGTACTTC
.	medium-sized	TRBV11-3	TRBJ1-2	CASSLDMVLSYGYTF	TGTGCCAGCAGCTTGGATATGGTGTTGTCCTATGGCTACACCTTC
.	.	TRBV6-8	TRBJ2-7	CASKGKGLALVRGEQYF	TGTGCCAGCAAGGGGAAGGGCCTAGCGTTGGTCCGGGGTGAGCAGTACTTC
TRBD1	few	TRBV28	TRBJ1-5	CASSSGQGGQSNQPQHF	TGTGCCAGCAGTTCAGGACAGGGGGGACAAAGCAATCAGCCCCAGCATTTT
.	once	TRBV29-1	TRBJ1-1	CSGGGRLNTEAFF	TGCAGCGGAGGGGGACGGTTGAACACTGAAGCTTTCTTT
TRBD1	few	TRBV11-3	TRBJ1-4	CASSPAGGTNEKLFF	TGTGCCAGCAGCCCAGCAGGGGGTACTAATGAAAAACTGTTTTTT
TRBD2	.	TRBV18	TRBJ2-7	CASYPGGASLGEQYF	TGTGCCAGCTATCCGGGGGGGGCCAGCCTCGGGGAGCAGTACTTC
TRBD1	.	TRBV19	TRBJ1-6	CASSISDRGRYSPLHF	TGTGCCAGTAGTATTTCGGACAGGGGGAGGTATTCACCCCTCCACTTT
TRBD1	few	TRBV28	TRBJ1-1	CASSSRDRGFTDTEAFF	TGTGCCAGCAGTTCCCGGGACAGGGGGTTCACGGACACTGAAGCTTTCTTT
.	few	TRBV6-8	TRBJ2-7	CASSSRQEWAYEQYF	TGTGCCAGCAGTTCACGACAGGAATGGGCCTACGAGCAGTACTTC
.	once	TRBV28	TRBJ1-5	CASKGGDGQPQHF	TGTGCCTCCAAGGGGGGAGACGGGCAGCCCCAGCATTTT
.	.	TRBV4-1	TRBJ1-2	CASSQEGHEDGYTF	TGCGCCAGCAGCCAAGAGGGACATGAGGATGGCTACACCTTC
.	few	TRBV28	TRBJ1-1	CASSRGTANTEAFF	TGTGCCAGCAGCCGGGGGACGGCGAACACTGAAGCTTTCTTT
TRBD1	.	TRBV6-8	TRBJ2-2	CAISATGETGELFF	TGTGCCATCAGTGCGACAGGGGAAACCGGGGAGCTGTTTTTT
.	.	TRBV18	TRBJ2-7	CASSLGTEYYEQYF	TGTGCCAGCTCACTAGGGACGGAATACTACGAGCAGTACTTC
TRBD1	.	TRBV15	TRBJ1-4	CATSRARVDRGGEKLFF	TGTGCCACCAGCAGAGCGAGGGTCGACAGGGGAGGTGAAAAACTGTTTTTT
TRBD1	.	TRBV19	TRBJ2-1	CASSSGTGGYNEQFF	TGTGCCAGTAGTTCCGGGACAGGGGGGTACAATGAGCAGTTCTTC
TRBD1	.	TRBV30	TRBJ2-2	CAWRKRDRGPGELFF	TGTGCCTGGAGAAAACGGGACAGGGGGCCCGGGGAGCTGTTTTTT
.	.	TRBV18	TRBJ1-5	CASSPDAGQPQHF	TGTGCCAGCTCACCGGACGCGGGTCAGCCCCAGCATTTT
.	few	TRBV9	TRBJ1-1	CASSVYVNTEAFF	TGTGCCAGCAGCGTATATGTGAACACTGAAGCTTTCTTT
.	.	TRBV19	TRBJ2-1	CASSIPPYNEQFF	TGTGCCAGTAGTATCCCGCCCTACAATGAGCAGTTCTTC
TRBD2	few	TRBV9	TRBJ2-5	CASTRTPTDGGQETQYF	TGTGCCAGCACTCGAACTCCGACAGACGGGGGGCAAGAGACCCAGTACTTC
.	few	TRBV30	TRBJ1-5	CAWRAGGPNQPQHF	TGTGCCTGGAGAGCTGGAGGTCCCAATCAGCCCCAGCATTTT
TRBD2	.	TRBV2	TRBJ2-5	CASSERGLAAETQYF	TGTGCCAGCAGTGAACGCGGACTAGCGGCGGAGACCCAGTACTTC
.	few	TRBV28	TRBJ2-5	CASGPGHPLGGRETQYF	TGTGCCAGCGGACCGGGACACCCCCTCGGGGGGCGAGAGACCCAGTACTTC
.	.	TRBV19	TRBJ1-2	CASSPGSGGYTF	TGTGCCAGTAGTCCAGGGTCTGGTGGCTACACCTTC
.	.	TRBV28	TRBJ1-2	CASSVTGPLFYGYTF	TGTGCCAGCAGTGTCACGGGCCCCCTATTCTATGGCTACACCTTC
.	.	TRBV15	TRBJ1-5	CATSREGLRNQPQHF	TGTGCCACCAGCAGAGAAGGGCTTCGCAATCAGCCCCAGCATTTT
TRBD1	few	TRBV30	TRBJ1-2	CAWSVGQGGGYTF	TGTGCCTGGAGTGTAGGACAGGGAGGTGGCTACACCTTC
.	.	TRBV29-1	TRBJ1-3	CSVAGDGNTIYF	TGCAGCGTTGCAGGGGACGGAAACACCATATATTTT
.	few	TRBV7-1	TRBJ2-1	CASSSGAGNEQFF	TGTGCCAGCAGCTCGGGGGCAGGCAATGAGCAGTTCTTC
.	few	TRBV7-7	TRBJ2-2	CASSLGTNTGELFF	TGTGCCAGCAGCTTGGGGACAAACACCGGGGAGCTGTTTTTT
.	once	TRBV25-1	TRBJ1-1	CASRLNRATKAFF	TGTGCCAGCAGACTGAACAGGGCTACTAAAGCTTTCTTT
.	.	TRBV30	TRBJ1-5	CAWRLGGTSSNQPQHF	TGTGCCTGGAGACTAGGGGGGACATCTAGCAATCAGCCCCAGCATTTT
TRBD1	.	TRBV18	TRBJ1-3	CASSQIPPTGPGNTIYF	TGTGCCAGCTCACAAATACCTCCGACAGGGCCTGGAAACACCATATATTTT